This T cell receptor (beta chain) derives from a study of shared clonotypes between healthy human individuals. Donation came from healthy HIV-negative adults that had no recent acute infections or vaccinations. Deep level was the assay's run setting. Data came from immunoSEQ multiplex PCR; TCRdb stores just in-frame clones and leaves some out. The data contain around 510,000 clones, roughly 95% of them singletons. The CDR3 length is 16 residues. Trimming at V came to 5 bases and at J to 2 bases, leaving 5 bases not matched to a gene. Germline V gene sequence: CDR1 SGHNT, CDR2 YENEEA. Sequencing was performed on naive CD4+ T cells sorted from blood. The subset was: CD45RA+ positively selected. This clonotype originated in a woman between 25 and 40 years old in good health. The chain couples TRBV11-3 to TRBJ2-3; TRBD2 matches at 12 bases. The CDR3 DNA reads TGTGCCAGCAGCCAAGGGACTAGCGGGTTCACAGATACGCAGTATTTT. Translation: CASSQGTSGFTDTQYF.